This is a list of T cell receptor beta chains from one sample in a study of cytomegalovirus exposure and HLA in healthy donors. Repertoires were generated with immunoSEQ multiplex PCR, while TCRdb's copy carries only in-frame clones and drops some. Among roughly 100,000 clones listed, 76% were seen once. Source material: PBMCs. The receptors derive from a man in his forties in good health and CMV-seropositive. Both conserved end residues are part of each CDR3. The D gene is left open where the match is weak. Clone size is shown for a subset of rows, as once, few, many or a class of expanded clone.

cdr3_nt cdr3_aa d_call clone_size j_call v_call
TGTGCCAGCAGCCCCCGGCTAGCGGGAGCATCCACAGATACGCAGTATTTT CASSPRLAGASTDTQYF TRBD2 . TRBJ2-3 TRBV9
TGTGCCAGCAGTTACTCCCAGTACTACGAGCAGTACTTC CASSYSQYYEQYF . . TRBJ2-7 TRBV6-5
TGTGCCAGCAGCGTAGCCAGCCAGGCTTCTGGAAACACCATATATTTT CASSVASQASGNTIYF . . TRBJ1-3 TRBV9
TGTGCCTGGAGGCAGGGGGCGGGTGGCTACACCTTC CAWRQGAGGYTF TRBD1 . TRBJ1-2 TRBV30
TGTTCCAGCAGCGGAGGAGGCGTCTATGGCTACACCTTC CSSSGGGVYGYTF . . TRBJ1-2 TRBV7-9
TGTGCCAGTAGTATTCTGCCAGGGACAGGGGCTGATGAGCAGTTCTTC CASSILPGTGADEQFF TRBD1 . TRBJ2-1 TRBV19
TGTGCCAGCAGCCGACTAGCGGGGGGACTAGAGACCCAGTACTTC CASSRLAGGLETQYF TRBD2 once TRBJ2-5 TRBV7-2
TGTGCCAGCAGTGTTCCTACTGGGGCCAACGTCCTGACTTTC CASSVPTGANVLTF . . TRBJ2-6 TRBV6-1
TGTGCCAGCAGCCCCCGGGTAGCGGGGGACAATGAGCAGTTCTTC CASSPRVAGDNEQFF TRBD2 . TRBJ2-1 TRBV9
TGTGCCAGCTCACGATCCGGGTCGAACACTGAAGCTTTCTTT CASSRSGSNTEAFF . . TRBJ1-1 TRBV18
TGTGCCAGCAGCTCTCAGGGGGCTCCTTCCTACGAGCAGTACTTC CASSSQGAPSYEQYF TRBD1 once TRBJ2-7 TRBV7-9
TGTGCCAGCTCACCGGGCCCTTGGATGAGGGTGAACACCGGGGAGCTGTTTTTT CASSPGPWMRVNTGELFF . . TRBJ2-2 TRBV18
TGTGCCAGCAGCCCGGGCTGGGCCAGGGGGGATGAAAAACTGTTTTTT CASSPGWARGDEKLFF TRBD1 once TRBJ1-4 TRBV5-4
TGTGCCAGCAGCTTCAGGGGGGAATACAATGAGCAGTTCTTC CASSFRGEYNEQFF . . TRBJ2-1 TRBV7-9
TGTGCCAGCAGCTTGAAGCCGGGGAGAGGCACAGATACGCAGTATTTT CASSLKPGRGTDTQYF . . TRBJ2-3 TRBV5-4
TGTGCCAGTAGTGACGAACCAGCAGCGGGAGGGGACAATGAGCAGTTCTTC CASSDEPAAGGDNEQFF TRBD2 . TRBJ2-1 TRBV19
TGTGCCAGCAGTTACGACAGGGTAATTGGCACTGAAGCTTTCTTT CASSYDRVIGTEAFF TRBD1 . TRBJ1-1 TRBV27